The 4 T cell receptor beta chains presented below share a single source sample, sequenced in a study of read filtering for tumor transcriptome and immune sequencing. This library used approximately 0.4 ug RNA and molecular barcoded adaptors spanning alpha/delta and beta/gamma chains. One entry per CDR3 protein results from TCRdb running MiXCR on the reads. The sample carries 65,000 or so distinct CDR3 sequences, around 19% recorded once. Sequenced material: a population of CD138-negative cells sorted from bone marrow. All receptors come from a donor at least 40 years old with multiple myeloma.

CDR3 amino acids: CSASLGQVSYNEQFF. For the CDR3, the DNA is TGCAGTGCTAGCCTCGGACAGGTTTCCTACAATGAGCAGTTCTTC. The chain couples TRBV20-1 to TRBJ2-1; TRBD1 matches 7 bases. CDR3 length: 15 amino acids. The V segment lost 3 bases and the J segment 1 base; nucleotides outside the gene matches: 6. The germline gives CDR1 DFQATT, CDR2 SNEGSKA (reference sequence).

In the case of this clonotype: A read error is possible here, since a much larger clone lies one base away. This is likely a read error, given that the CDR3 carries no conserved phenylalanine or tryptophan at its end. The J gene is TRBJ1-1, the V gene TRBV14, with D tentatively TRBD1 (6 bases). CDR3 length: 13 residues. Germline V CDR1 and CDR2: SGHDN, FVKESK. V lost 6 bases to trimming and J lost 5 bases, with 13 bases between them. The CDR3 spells CASSPWGATEAFL. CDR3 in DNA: TGTGCCAGCAGTCCGTGGGGGGCAACTGAAGCTTTCTTA.

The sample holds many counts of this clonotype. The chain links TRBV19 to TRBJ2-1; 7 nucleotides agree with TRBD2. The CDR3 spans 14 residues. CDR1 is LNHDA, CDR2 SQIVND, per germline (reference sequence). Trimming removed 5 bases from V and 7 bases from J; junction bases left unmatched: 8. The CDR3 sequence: CASSFSGVANEQFF. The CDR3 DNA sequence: TGTGCCAGTAGTTTCAGCGGGGTGGCGAATGAGCAGTTCTTC.

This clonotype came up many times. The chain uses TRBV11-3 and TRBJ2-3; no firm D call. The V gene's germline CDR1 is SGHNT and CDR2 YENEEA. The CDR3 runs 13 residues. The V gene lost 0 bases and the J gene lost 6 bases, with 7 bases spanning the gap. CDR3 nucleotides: TGTGCCAGCAGCTTAGATACGGGCGATACGCAGTATTTT. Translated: CASSLDTGDTQYF. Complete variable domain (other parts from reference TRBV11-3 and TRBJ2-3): EAGVVQSPRYKIIEKKQPVAFWCNPISGHNTLYWYLQNLGQGPELLIRYENEEAVDDSQLPKDRFSAERLKGVDSTLKIQPAELGDSAVYLCASSLDTGDTQYFGPGTRLTVL.